This entry features one T cell receptor beta chain sequence. The target antigen is unknown. The source of the sample is a study of cytomegalovirus exposure and HLA in healthy donors. V was trimmed by 1 base and J by 2 bases, leaving 12 bases between them. The CDR3 is made up of 15 amino acids. Germline lookup yields CDR1 MGHDK and CDR2 SYGVNS. Points from the study as a whole: Cytomegalovirus association was listed for under 200 TCR beta chains.

Clones were sequenced by immunoSEQ multiplex PCR, and TCRdb holds only the in-frame ones, with some missing. Of about 160,000 clones listed, 70% to 90% are singletons. V usage is TRBV25-1 and J usage is TRBJ2-7, with D possibly TRBD2 on 7 matching bases. The sample consisted of PBMCs. This receptor was taken from a man younger than 30 in good health and CMV-seronegative. The CDR3: CASSEWGGRAYEQYF. DNA of the CDR3: TGTGCCAGCAGTGAATGGGGGGGGCGCGCCTACGAGCAGTACTTC.